The 30 T cell receptor beta chains below come from one sample, sequenced in a study of multiple sclerosis patients with progressive multifocal leukoencephalopathy. Clones were read by immunoSEQ multiplex PCR, and TCRdb kept only the in-frame ones, dropping some. Here the sample spans tens of thousands of clones, around 83% being singletons. Time point meaning: time of PML onset. Source: PBMCs, taken from a patient treated with natalizumab. The receptors here all came from a woman aged 25 to 45 with progressive multifocal leukoencephalopathy.

The rearrangement uses TRBV4-3 and TRBJ1-2; D remains unclear. This CDR3 contains 13 residues. Germline V gives CDR1 LGHNA, CDR2 YSLEER. Trimming shortened V by 1 base and J by 1 base, and 4 bases separated the two germline ends. Written as DNA, the CDR3 is TGCGCCAGCAGCCAAGCCGTTAACTATGGCTACACCTTC. Its translation: CASSQAVNYGYTF.

CDR3 bases: TGTGCCAGCAGCTTGGCCGGGACAGGTCGTAACTATGGCTACACCTTC. This codes for CASSLAGTGRNYGYTF. The chain carries TRBV5-5 and TRBJ1-2; 8 bases are shared with TRBD1. The CDR3 consists of 16 residues. The junction had 5 bases not matched to a gene; V was cut back by 0 bases and J by 1 base. From germline, CDR1 is SGHKS and CDR2 YYEKEE (reference sequence).

This clone was found once. The chain has TRBV7-8 and TRBJ2-7, with 8 bases fitting TRBD2. The ends lost 5 bases at V and 7 bases at J; junction bases unmatched: 13. Germline CDR1 and CDR2: SGHVS and FQNEAQ. The CDR3 is 15 residues long. The CDR3 coding sequence is TGTGCCAGCAGCCATCGGGAGGGGCGGACGATAGAGCAGTACTTC. It encodes CASSHREGRTIEQYF.

The rearrangement joins TRBV5-5 to TRBJ2-7; 8 positions match TRBD1. The CDR3 totals 15 residues. Per germline, CDR1 SGHKS and CDR2 YYEKEE (reference sequence). The ends lost 1 base at V and 0 bases at J; junction bases unmatched: 3. The CDR3 protein is CASSLWDRTSYEQYF. The CDR3 coding sequence is TGTGCCAGCAGCTTGTGGGACAGGACCTCCTACGAGCAGTACTTC.

The chain combines TRBV19 with TRBJ2-5, with 7 bases matching TRBD1. The J call may not be correct, given that the DNA end is closer to TRBJ2-7. The CDR3 is 14 amino acids. The germline CDR1 and CDR2 sequences are LNHDA and SQIVND (reference sequence). CDR3 amino acids: CASSNWDSTYEQYF. CDR3 nucleotide sequence: TGTGCCAGTAGTAATTGGGACAGCACCTACGAGCAGTACTTC.

The chain recombines TRBV29-1 with TRBJ1-6, with 7 positions matching TRBD1. V trimming: 7 bases; J trimming: 7 bases; junction bases outside the gene matches: 10. CDR1 and CDR2 from the germline V gene are SQVTM and ANQGSEA. This CDR3 has 14 residues. CDR3 coding DNA: TGCAGCGCGCGTGCGGGAGGGGGCAATTCACCCCTCCACTTT. Translated, it gives CSARAGGGNSPLHF.

This rearrangement joins TRBV6-1 to TRBJ1-2, with TRBD1 matching 7 bases. Trimming at V came to 3 bases and at J to 3 bases, leaving 4 bases not matched to a gene. Germline V lookup: CDR1 MNHNS, CDR2 SASEGT. This CDR3 has 14 amino acids. CDR3 region: CASSDSGGYYGYTF. The CDR3 region has the DNA TGTGCCAGCAGTGACTCAGGGGGATACTATGGCTACACCTTC.

The gene calls are TRBV4-2 and TRBJ1-1; D possibly corresponds to TRBD1 (5 bases). V was pared by 2 bases and J by 0 bases, with 16 bases between. Germline V gene sequence: CDR1 LGHNA, CDR2 YNFKEQ. This CDR3 contains 17 residues. The DNA of the CDR3 is TGTGCCAGCAGCCAACAGATCCTCAGGGAGGTGAACACTGAAGCTTTCTTT. Its protein is CASSQQILREVNTEAFF.

V gene TRBV10-2 combines with J gene TRBJ2-7, with D perhaps TRBD1 (6 bases). The germline V gene has CDR1 WSHSY and CDR2 SAAADI. Trimming took 2 bases from V and 4 from J, leaving 12 bases between them. CDR3 length: 14 residues. For the CDR3, the DNA is TGCGCCAGCAGTGAGCCCGGGACATCATACGAGCAGTACTTC. Translating gives CASSEPGTSYEQYF.

The chain is built from TRBV7-9 and TRBJ2-1; tentative D call: TRBD2 (6 bases). This CDR3 has 14 residues. V was clipped by 3 bases and J by 9 bases, with 15 bases between them. Germline CDR1 and CDR2: SEHNR and FQNEAQ (reference sequence). CDR3 residues: CASSFSSRELEQFF. The CDR3 nucleotides are TGTGCCAGCAGCTTTTCCTCTCGGGAGCTTGAGCAGTTCTTC. Complete variable domain (other parts from reference TRBV7-9 and TRBJ2-1): DTGVSQNPRHKITKRGQNVTFRCDPISEHNRLYWYRQTLGQGPEFLTYFQNEAQLEKSRLLSDRFSAERPKGSFSTLEIQRTEQGDSAMYLCASSFSSRELEQFFGPGTRLTVL.

The chain uses TRBV19 and TRBJ2-1, with 8 positions matching TRBD2. Germline trimming cut 1 base from V and 6 bases from J; bases unmatched to any gene: 8. There are 16 residues in the CDR3. Per the germline V gene, CDR1 is LNHDA and CDR2 is SQIVND (reference sequence). The DNA of the CDR3 is TGTGCCAGTAGTATAGTAAGCACTAGCGGTGGCAATGAGCAGTTCTTC. Amino acid sequence: CASSIVSTSGGNEQFF.

This chain connects TRBV2 to TRBJ1-1; D unresolved. The V gene lost 6 bases and the J gene lost 4 bases, with 15 bases spanning the gap. This CDR3 has 14 residues. Germline CDR1 is SNHLY and CDR2 is FYNNEI. The DNA for the CDR3 is TGTGCCAGCAGACGAGACGAGGGTTTCACTGAAGCTTTCTTT. This sequence encodes CASRRDEGFTEAFF.

The V gene is TRBV28, the J gene TRBJ2-3; tentatively, D is TRBD2 (7 bases). CDR3 length equals 16 residues. With 2 bases removed from V and 3 bases from J, the gap between germline ends came to 15 bases. Germline V lookup: CDR1 MDHEN, CDR2 SYDVKM. The CDR3 sequence: CASSLISEGGTDTQYF. The CDR3 DNA follows: TGTGCCAGCAGTTTAATCTCAGAGGGGGGGACAGATACGCAGTATTTT.

This chain uses TRBV14 with TRBJ2-1; D is uncertain. Germline CDR1 SGHDN, CDR2 FVKESK. There are 14 residues in the CDR3. Trimming cost V 2 bases and J 0 bases, with 5 bases left between them. Here the CDR3 DNA reads TGTGCCAGCAGCCAAAGATCCTCCTACAATGAGCAGTTCTTC. Encoded protein: CASSQRSSYNEQFF.

In this sample, this clone turned up a few times. CDR3 sequence reads: CASRGLTNTEAFF. CDR3 sequence (DNA): TGTGCCTCCCGGGGACTGACGAACACTGAAGCTTTCTTT. V and J are TRBV19 and TRBJ1-1; weak D call: TRBD1 (5 bases). Trimming removed 11 bases from V and 1 base from J, with 14 bases in between. Per germline, CDR1 LNHDA and CDR2 SQIVND (reference sequence). This CDR3 is built from 13 residues.

The rearrangement uses TRBV11-2 and TRBJ2-5; D unresolved. The V end lost 1 base, the J end lost 4 bases, and 7 bases lay between the germline ends. The CDR3 has 13 amino acids. CDR1 SGHAT and CDR2 FQNNGV come from the germline V gene. Here the CDR3 reads CASSLVGPETQYF. As DNA, the CDR3 is TGTGCCAGCAGCTTAGTTGGCCCAGAGACCCAGTACTTC. Filled out from reference TRBV11-2 and TRBJ2-5, the complete variable domain reads EAGVAQSPRYKIIEKRQSVAFWCNPISGHATLYWYQQILGQGPKLLIQFQNNGVVDDSQLPKDRFSAERLKGVDSTLKIQPAKLEDSAVYLCASSLVGPETQYFGPGTRLLVL.

The gene calls are TRBV27 and TRBJ2-1; 8 nucleotides match TRBD2. CDR3 length: 16 residues. Unmatched junction bases numbered 8, after V lost 1 base and J lost 6 bases. Germline CDR1 reads MNHEY; CDR2 reads SMNVEV (reference sequence). CDR3: CASSLFATGGINEQFF. The CDR3 coding sequence is TGTGCCAGCAGTTTATTTGCGACGGGGGGGATCAATGAGCAGTTCTTC.

The chain recombines TRBV6-6 with TRBJ2-2, with 8 nucleotides matching TRBD1. Germline V gene data show CDR1 as MNHNY and CDR2 as SVGAGI (reference sequence). The CDR3 has 15 amino acids. V lost 4 bases and J lost 7; bases outside the gene matches: 8. CDR3 loop: CASSSTGGAHGELFF. The CDR3, as DNA: TGTGCCAGCAGTTCCACAGGGGGAGCGCACGGGGAGCTGTTTTTT.

This clone was counted only a few times. V usage is TRBV18 and J usage is TRBJ2-7; 9 bases line up with TRBD1. This CDR3 region has 13 residues. The V gene end was trimmed by 3 bases and the J gene end by 5 bases; junction bases not matched to a gene: 2. Germline V gene lookup returns CDR1 KGHSH and CDR2 LQKENI. The CDR3 region is CASSPGTGNEQYF. CDR3 sequence (DNA): TGTGCCAGCTCACCCGGGACAGGGAACGAGCAGTACTTC.

This chain connects TRBV6-5 to TRBJ1-2; maybe TRBD1 (6 bases). CDR1 is MNHEY and CDR2 is SVGAGI in the germline V gene. The V and J ends lost 2 bases and 6 bases respectively, with 13 bases between them. This CDR3 has 14 amino acids. The CDR3 DNA reads TGTGCCAGCAGTTACCCACAGGGAGCGAATGGCTACACCTTC. Translated: CASSYPQGANGYTF.

This clone was detected only a few times. The chain recombines TRBV19 with TRBJ2-1; no definite D call. Germline CDR1 reads LNHDA; CDR2 reads SQIVND (reference sequence). Trimming left V 1 base short and J 0 bases short, with 7 bases between. This CDR3 spans 15 amino acids. CDR3 amino acids: CASSIGSSSYNEQFF. The CDR3 region has the DNA TGTGCCAGTAGTATAGGCTCGAGCTCCTACAATGAGCAGTTCTTC. Complete variable domain (other parts from reference TRBV19 and TRBJ2-1): DGGITQSPKYLFRKEGQNVTLSCEQNLNHDAMYWYRQDPGQGLRLIYYSQIVNDFQKGDIAEGYSVSREKKESFPLTVTSAQKNPTAFYLCASSIGSSSYNEQFFGPGTRLTVL.

The chain carries TRBV9 and TRBJ1-1; D may be TRBD1 (5 bases). The CDR3 is made up of 14 amino acids. Trimming shortened V by 0 bases and J by 6 bases, and 12 bases separated the two germline ends. Per germline, CDR1 SGDLS and CDR2 YYNGEE. CDR3 in amino acids: CASSVVTGLPEAFF. CDR3 in DNA: TGTGCCAGCAGCGTAGTTACAGGCCTCCCTGAAGCTTTCTTT. The full variable domain, its missing parts supplied by reference TRBV9 and TRBJ1-1, is DSGVTQTPKHLITATGQRVTLRCSPRSGDLSVYWYQQSLDQGLQFLIQYYNGEERAKGNILERFSAQQFPDLHSELNLSSLELGDSALYFCASSVVTGLPEAFFGQGTRLTVV.

V gene TRBV30 combines with J gene TRBJ2-7; the match to TRBD1 covers 7 bases. Germline CDR1 and CDR2: GTSNPN and SVGIG (reference sequence). Germline trimming cut 2 bases from V and 2 bases from J; bases unmatched to any gene: 3. The CDR3 totals 13 residues. In DNA form, the CDR3 reads TGTGCCTGGAGTCCCGGACAGGCCTACGAGCAGTACTTC. This gives the protein CAWSPGQAYEQYF. Using reference TRBV30 and TRBJ2-7 for the parts outside the CDR3, the full variable domain is SQTIHQWPATLVQPVGSPLSLECTVEGTSNPNLYWYRQAAGRGLQLLFYSVGIGQISSEVPQNLSASRPQDRQFILSSKKLLLSDSGFYLCAWSPGQAYEQYFGPGTRLTVT.

The chain links TRBV14 to TRBJ1-2; D might be TRBD1 (5 bases). Trimming took off 5 bases at V and 8 bases at J, with 18 bases between the two ends. CDR1 and CDR2 (germline): SGHDN, FVKESK. The CDR3 has 14 residues. The CDR3 bases are TGTGCCAGCAGCTTTATGGACACAGAGCTGGGCTACACCTTC. As protein: CASSFMDTELGYTF. The full variable domain, rest sourced from reference TRBV14 and TRBJ1-2, is EAGVTQFPSHSVIEKGQTVTLRCDPISGHDNLYWYRRVMGKEIKFLLHFVKESKQDESGMPNNRFLAERTGGTYSTLKVQPAELEDSGVYFCASSFMDTELGYTFGSGTRLTVV.

The rearrangement uses TRBV4-2 and TRBJ1-5; D is ambiguous. The CDR3 is 14 residues long. Germline lookup yields CDR1 LGHNA and CDR2 YNFKEQ. The V end lost 1 base, the J end lost 4 bases, and 8 bases lay between the germline ends. The CDR3 region has the DNA TGTGCCAGCAGCCAAGTTGCACAGAATCAGCCCCAGCATTTT. Translating gives CASSQVAQNQPQHF.

This chain links TRBV6-1 with TRBJ2-5; D may be TRBD2 (5 bases). V was shortened by 7 bases and J by 2 bases, with 8 bases between the two germline ends. This CDR3 spans 12 amino acids. Germline assignment: CDR1 MNHNS and CDR2 SASEGT. DNA for the CDR3: TGTGCCAGCAAGGACTTTCAAGAGACCCAGTACTTC. Its protein product is CASKDFQETQYF.

The V and J genes are TRBV6-5 and TRBJ1-6; D might be TRBD1 (5 bases). V dropped 2 bases and J dropped 8 bases, with 13 bases sitting between them. The CDR3 has 15 amino acids. Germline CDR1 reads MNHEY; CDR2 reads SVGAGI. CDR3 protein: CASSYRRGSYSPLHF. The CDR3 bases are TGTGCCAGCAGTTACCGGAGGGGATCCTATTCACCCCTCCACTTT.

The V call is TRBV4-2, the J call TRBJ1-3; the D is unclear. V shed 3 bases and J shed 1 base, with 10 bases lying between them. The CDR3 runs 15 residues. Germline values: CDR1 LGHNA, CDR2 YNFKEQ. In nucleotides, the CDR3 is TGTGCCAGCAGCCAGGACCCGACGTCTGGAAACACCATATATTTT. Amino acid sequence: CASSQDPTSGNTIYF.

The chain links TRBV6-1 to TRBJ1-1; D is unresolved. Germline V gene data show CDR1 as MNHNS and CDR2 as SASEGT. The CDR3 totals 14 residues. Trimming took 3 bases from V and 10 from J, leaving 18 bases between them. CDR3 nucleotides: TGTGCCAGCAGTGAGTGGCAGATCCCGGGAGGAGCTTTCTTT. This encodes CASSEWQIPGGAFF.

On this clone itself: The sample carries other DNA sequences with the same CDR3. This chain uses TRBV6-1 with TRBJ1-2, with D uncertain. This CDR3 is built from 13 residues. Germline-derived CDR1 and CDR2 are MNHNS and SASEGT. Trimming removed 4 bases at V and 2 bases at J, with 8 bases between. CDR3 amino acids: CASSAERNYGYTF. The CDR3 bases are TGTGCCAGCAGTGCCGAGAGGAACTATGGCTACACCTTC.